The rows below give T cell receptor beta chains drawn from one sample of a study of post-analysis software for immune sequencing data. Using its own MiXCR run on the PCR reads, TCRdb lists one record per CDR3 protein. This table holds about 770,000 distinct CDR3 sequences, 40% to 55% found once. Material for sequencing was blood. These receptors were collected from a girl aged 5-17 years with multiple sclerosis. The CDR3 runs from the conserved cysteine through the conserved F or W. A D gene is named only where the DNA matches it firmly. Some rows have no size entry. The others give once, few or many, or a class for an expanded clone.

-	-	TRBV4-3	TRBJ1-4	TGCGCCAGCAGCCAAGACATCGGGATAACTAATGAAAAACTGTTTTTT	CASSQDIGITNEKLFF
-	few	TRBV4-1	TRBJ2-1	TGCGCCAGCAGCCAAGAAGTCAATGAGCAGTTCTTC	CASSQEVNEQFF
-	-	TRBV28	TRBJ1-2	TGTGCCAGCAGTTTTGGGGGGGGGCCCTATGGCTACACCTTC	CASSFGGGPYGYTF
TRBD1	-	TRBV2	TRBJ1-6	TGTGCCAGCAGGGGACAGGGTTCGAAACATAATTCACCCCTCCACTTT	CASRGQGSKHNSPLHF
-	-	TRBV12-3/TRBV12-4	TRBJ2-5	TGTGCCAGCAGTTTCATCGGCGGGTTCCAAGAGACCCAGTACTTC	CASSFIGGFQETQYF
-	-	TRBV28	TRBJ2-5	TGTGCCAGCAGCCAGCGGGTCCCAGAGACCCAGTACTTC	CASSQRVPETQYF
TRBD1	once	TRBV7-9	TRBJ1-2	TGTGCCAGCAGCTTAGAAGGCTCGGGACAGTCTGGCTACACCTTC	CASSLEGSGQSGYTF
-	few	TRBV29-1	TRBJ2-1	TGCAGCGTTGAGGAAGGTCTGTCCTACAATGAGCAGTTCTTC	CSVEEGLSYNEQFF
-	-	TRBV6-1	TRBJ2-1	TGTGCCAGCAGCCCCCTGGGGATCTGGTCCCACAATGAGCAGTTCTTC	CASSPLGIWSHNEQFF
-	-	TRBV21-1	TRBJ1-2	TGTGCCAACAGCACCTTTACAAGGCCCTCTAAAACTAACTATGGCTACACCTTC	CANSTFTRPSKTNYGYTF
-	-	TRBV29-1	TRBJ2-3	TGCAGCGTCAGGTCGGGTCTGGATACGCAGTATTTT	CSVRSGLDTQYF
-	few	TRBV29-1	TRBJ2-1	TGCAGCGTTTCCGGCGGGACTGACAATGAGCAGTTCTTC	CSVSGGTDNEQFF
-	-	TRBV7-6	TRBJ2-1	TGTGCCAGCAGCTTAGATCTCTGGCCGAAGACTACTTACAATGAGCAGTTCTTC	CASSLDLWPKTTYNEQFF
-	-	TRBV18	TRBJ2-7	TGTGCCAGCTCACCACTTGGGCAGTCGAGCTCCTACAATGAGCAGTACTTC	CASSPLGQSSSYNEQYF
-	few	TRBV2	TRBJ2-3	TGTGCCAGCATCGGAAGTACTAGTCATACGCAGTATTTT	CASIGSTSHTQYF
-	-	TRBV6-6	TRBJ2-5	TGTGCCAGCACCTACAATCAACGGGAGACCCAGTACTTC	CASTYNQRETQYF
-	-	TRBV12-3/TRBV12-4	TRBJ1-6	TGTGCCAGCAGTCAACAGGTCAACCTCCACTTT	CASSQQVNLHF
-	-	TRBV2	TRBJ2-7	TGTGCCAGCAAGAGGGAACCCCAATCCTACGAGCAGTACTTC	CASKREPQSYEQYF
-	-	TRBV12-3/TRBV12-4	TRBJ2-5	TGTGCCAGCAGTCCCCGGGGTCGGGAGACCCAGTACTTC	CASSPRGRETQYF
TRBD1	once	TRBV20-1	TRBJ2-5	TGCAGTGCTTCAAGACAGGGGGGACGCAATGAGCAGTACTTC	CSASRQGGRNEQYF
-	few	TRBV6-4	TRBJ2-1	TGTGCCAGCAGCCGCAGGGGACTCACCTGGGAGAATGAGCAGTTCTTC	CASSRRGLTWENEQFF
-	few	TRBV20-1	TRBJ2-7	TGCAGTGCTAGAGTGACGGAGCAGAGACCTCTCGAGGGCGAGCAGTACTTC	CSARVTEQRPLEGEQYF
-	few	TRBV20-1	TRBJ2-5	TGCAGTGCTACGGGGACCCGTCAAGAGACCCAGTACTTC	CSATGTRQETQYF
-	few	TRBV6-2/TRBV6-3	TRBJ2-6	TGTGCCAGCAGTTCCCCTTTTCCACTGTCGTCGGGCTCTGGGGCCAACGTCCTGACTTTC	CASSSPFPLSSGSGANVLTF
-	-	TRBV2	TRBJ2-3	TGTGCCAGCAGTGAAGCAGGGCAGGGGTCCGGAGATACGCAGTATTTT	CASSEAGQGSGDTQYF
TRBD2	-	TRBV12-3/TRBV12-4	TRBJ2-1	TGTGCCAGCAGTCTCCATTTCAAGCGGGAGTGGGACAATGAGCAGTTCTTC	CASSLHFKREWDNEQFF
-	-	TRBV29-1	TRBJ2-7	TGCAGCGTTCTTCCAGAGGGCCGCGAGCAGTACTTC	CSVLPEGREQYF
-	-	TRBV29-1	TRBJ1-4	TGCAGCGCCCGTGGTGAGGCTAATGAAAAACTGTTTTTT	CSARGEANEKLFF
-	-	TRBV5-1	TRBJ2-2	TGCGCCAGCAGCTTTAAGGAGGCTGGGGCCGGGGAGCTGTTTTTT	CASSFKEAGAGELFF
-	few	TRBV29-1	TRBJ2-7	TGCAGCGTTGAAGCCCATAGCAGGAGGGCCGCCTACGAGCAGTACTTC	CSVEAHSRRAAYEQYF
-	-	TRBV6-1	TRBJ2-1	TGTGCCAGCGGGGGGAAGAACTATGGCTACACTGAGCAGTTCTTC	CASGGKNYGYTEQFF